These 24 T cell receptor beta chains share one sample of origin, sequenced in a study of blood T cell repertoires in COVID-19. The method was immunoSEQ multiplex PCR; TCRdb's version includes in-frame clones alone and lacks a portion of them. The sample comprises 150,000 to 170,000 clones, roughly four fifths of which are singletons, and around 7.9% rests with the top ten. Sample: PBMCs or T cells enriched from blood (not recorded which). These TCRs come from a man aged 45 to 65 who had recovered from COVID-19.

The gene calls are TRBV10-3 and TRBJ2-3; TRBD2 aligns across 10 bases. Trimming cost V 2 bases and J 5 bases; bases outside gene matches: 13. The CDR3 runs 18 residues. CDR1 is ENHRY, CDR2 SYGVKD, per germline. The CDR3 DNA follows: TGTGCCATCAGTGAGCCGACAGGGCTAGCGGGGGCGGGAGATACGCAGTATTTT. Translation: CAISEPTGLAGAGDTQYF.

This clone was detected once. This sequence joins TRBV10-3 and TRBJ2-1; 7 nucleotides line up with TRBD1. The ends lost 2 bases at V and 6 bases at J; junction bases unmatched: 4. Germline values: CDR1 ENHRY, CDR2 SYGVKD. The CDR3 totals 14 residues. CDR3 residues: CAISETGDGNEQFF. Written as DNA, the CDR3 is TGTGCCATCAGTGAGACAGGGGATGGCAATGAGCAGTTCTTC.

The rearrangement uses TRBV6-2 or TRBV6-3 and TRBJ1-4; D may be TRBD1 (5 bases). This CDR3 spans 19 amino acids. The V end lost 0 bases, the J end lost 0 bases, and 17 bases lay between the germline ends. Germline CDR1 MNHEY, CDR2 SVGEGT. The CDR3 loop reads CASSYSNVKTQATNEKLFF. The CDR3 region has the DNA TGTGCCAGCAGTTACTCGAACGTTAAAACACAGGCAACTAATGAAAAACTGTTTTTT.

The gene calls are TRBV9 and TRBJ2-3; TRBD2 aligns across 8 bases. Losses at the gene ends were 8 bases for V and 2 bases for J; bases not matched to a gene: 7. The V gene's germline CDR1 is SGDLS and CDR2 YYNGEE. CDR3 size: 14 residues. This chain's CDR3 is CASAERGITDTQYF. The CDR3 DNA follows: TGTGCCAGTGCGGAGCGGGGGATCACAGATACGCAGTATTTT.

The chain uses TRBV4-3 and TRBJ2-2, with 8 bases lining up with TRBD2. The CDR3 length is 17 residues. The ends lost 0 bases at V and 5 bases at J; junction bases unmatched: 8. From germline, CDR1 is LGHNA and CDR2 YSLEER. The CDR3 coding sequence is TGCGCCAGCAGCCAAGATCGGGGCGGGGGGAGGACCGGGGAGCTGTTTTTT. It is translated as CASSQDRGGGRTGELFF.

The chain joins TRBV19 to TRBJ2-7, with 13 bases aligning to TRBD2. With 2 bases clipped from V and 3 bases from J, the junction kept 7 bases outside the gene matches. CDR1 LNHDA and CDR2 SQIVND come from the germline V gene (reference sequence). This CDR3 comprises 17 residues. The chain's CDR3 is CASSIRGTSGASYEQYF. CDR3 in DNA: TGTGCCAGTAGTATACGCGGGACTAGCGGGGCCAGCTACGAGCAGTACTTC.

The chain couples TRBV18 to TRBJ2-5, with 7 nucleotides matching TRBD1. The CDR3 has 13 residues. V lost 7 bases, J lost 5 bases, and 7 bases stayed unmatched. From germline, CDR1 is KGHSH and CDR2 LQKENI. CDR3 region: CASFQGGRETQYF. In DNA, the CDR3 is TGTGCCAGCTTCCAAGGGGGCCGGGAGACCCAGTACTTC.

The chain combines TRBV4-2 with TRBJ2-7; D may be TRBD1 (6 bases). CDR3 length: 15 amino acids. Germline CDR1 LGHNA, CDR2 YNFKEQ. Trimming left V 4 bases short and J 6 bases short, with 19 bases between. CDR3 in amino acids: CASSRTGQSLGEQYF. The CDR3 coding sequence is TGTGCCAGCAGCCGTACAGGGCAGAGCCTCGGCGAGCAGTACTTC.

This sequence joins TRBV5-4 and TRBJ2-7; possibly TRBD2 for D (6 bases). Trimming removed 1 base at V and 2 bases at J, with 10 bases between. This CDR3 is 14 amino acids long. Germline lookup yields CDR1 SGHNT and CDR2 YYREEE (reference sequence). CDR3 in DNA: TGTGCCAGCAGCTTGCGGGGGACCCCCTACGAGCAGTACTTC. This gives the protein CASSLRGTPYEQYF.

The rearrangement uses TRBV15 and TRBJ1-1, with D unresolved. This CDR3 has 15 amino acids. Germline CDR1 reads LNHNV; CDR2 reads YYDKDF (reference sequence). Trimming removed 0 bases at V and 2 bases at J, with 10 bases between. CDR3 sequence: CATSREIVLNTEAFF. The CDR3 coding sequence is TGTGCCACCAGCAGAGAAATAGTACTAAACACTGAAGCTTTCTTT.

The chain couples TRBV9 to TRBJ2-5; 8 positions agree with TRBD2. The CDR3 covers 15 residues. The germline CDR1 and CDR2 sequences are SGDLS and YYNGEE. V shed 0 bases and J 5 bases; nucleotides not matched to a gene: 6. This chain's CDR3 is CASSVDGGARETQYF. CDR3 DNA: TGTGCCAGCAGCGTAGACGGGGGGGCCCGGGAGACCCAGTACTTC.

The DNA of the CDR3 is TGTGCCAGCAGCTCTGGAGGACAGCTGAACACTGAAGCTTTCTTT. As protein: CASSSGGQLNTEAFF. The genes are TRBV5-4 and TRBJ1-1, with a possible D match to TRBD1 (6 bases). In germline, CDR1 is SGHNT, CDR2 YYREEE (reference sequence). The CDR3 contains 15 residues. The ends were cut back, 3 bases at V and 0 bases at J, with 12 bases in the middle.

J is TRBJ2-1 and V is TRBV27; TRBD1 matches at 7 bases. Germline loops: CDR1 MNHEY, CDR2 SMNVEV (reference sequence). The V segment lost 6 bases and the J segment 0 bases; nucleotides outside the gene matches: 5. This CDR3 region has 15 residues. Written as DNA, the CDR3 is TGTGCCAGCAGCGGACAGGATAGCTCCTACAATGAGCAGTTCTTC. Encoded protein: CASSGQDSSYNEQFF.

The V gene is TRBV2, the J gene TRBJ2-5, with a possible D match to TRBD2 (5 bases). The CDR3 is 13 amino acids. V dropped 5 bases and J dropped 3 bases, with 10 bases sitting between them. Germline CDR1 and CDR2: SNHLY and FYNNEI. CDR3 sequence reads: CASSRKAEETQYF. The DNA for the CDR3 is TGTGCCAGCAGTAGGAAAGCGGAAGAGACCCAGTACTTC.

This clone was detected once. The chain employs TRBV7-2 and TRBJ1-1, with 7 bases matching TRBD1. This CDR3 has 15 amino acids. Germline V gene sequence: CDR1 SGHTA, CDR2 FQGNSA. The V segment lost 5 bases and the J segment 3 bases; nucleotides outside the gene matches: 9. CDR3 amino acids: CASSPWDSGYTEAFF. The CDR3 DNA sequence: TGTGCCAGCAGCCCCTGGGACAGTGGGTACACTGAAGCTTTCTTT.

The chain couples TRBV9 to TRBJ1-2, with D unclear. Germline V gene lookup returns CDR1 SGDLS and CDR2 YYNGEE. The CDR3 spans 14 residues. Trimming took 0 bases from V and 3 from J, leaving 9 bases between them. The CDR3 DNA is TGTGCCAGCAGCGTAGCTGGAGGGTACTATGGCTACACCTTC. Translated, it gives CASSVAGGYYGYTF.

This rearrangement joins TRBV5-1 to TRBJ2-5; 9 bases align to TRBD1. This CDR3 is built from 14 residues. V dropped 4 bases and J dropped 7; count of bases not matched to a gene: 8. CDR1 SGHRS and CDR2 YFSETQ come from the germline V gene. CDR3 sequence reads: CASSRQGGDVTQYF. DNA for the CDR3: TGCGCCAGCAGCCGACAGGGGGGAGACGTGACCCAGTACTTC.

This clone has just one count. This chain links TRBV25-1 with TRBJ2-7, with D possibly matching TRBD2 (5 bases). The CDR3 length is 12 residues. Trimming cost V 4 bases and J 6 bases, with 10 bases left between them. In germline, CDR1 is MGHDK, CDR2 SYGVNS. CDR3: CASSAGLGEQYF. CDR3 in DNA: TGTGCCAGCAGTGCGGGGTTGGGCGAGCAGTACTTC.

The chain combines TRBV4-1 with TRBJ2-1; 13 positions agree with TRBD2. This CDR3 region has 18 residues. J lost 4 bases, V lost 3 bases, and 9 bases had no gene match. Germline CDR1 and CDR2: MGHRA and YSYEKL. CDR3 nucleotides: TGCGCCAGCAGCCAGGCGCTACTAGCGGGGGGGCTATACAATGAGCAGTTCTTC. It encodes CASSQALLAGGLYNEQFF.

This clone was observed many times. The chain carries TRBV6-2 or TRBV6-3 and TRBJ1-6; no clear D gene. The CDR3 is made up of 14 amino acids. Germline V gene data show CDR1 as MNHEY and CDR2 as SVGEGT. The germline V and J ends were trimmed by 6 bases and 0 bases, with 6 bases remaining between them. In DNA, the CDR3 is TGTGCCAGCAGCTTTAGCTCCTATAATTCACCCCTCCACTTT. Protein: CASSFSSYNSPLHF.

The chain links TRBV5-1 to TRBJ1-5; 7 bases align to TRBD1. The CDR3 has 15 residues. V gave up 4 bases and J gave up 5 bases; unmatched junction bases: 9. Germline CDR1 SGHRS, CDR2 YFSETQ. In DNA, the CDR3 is TGCGCCAGCAGCCCACAGGGGCTCCTGGATCAGCCCCAGCATTTT. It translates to CASSPQGLLDQPQHF.

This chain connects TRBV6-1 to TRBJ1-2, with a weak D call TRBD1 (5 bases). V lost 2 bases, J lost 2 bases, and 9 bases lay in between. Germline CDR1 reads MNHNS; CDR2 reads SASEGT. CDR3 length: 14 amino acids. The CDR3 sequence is CASSESPGNYGYTF. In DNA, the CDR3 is TGTGCCAGCAGTGAATCCCCAGGGAACTATGGCTACACCTTC.

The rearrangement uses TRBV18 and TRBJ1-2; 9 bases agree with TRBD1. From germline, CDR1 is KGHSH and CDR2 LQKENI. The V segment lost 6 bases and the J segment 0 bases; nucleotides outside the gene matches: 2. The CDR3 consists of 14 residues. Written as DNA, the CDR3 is TGTGCCAGCTCTGGGACAGGGACTAACTATGGCTACACCTTC. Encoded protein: CASSGTGTNYGYTF.

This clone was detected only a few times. The CDR3 DNA reads TGTGCCAGCAGTGAAGCTACGAGTTACAATTCACCCCTCCACTTT. This codes for CASSEATSYNSPLHF. The J gene is TRBJ1-6, the V gene TRBV6-1; D remains unclear. The CDR3 is made up of 15 amino acids. Germline V CDR1 and CDR2: MNHNS, SASEGT. V shed 0 bases and J shed 7 bases, with 10 bases lying between them.